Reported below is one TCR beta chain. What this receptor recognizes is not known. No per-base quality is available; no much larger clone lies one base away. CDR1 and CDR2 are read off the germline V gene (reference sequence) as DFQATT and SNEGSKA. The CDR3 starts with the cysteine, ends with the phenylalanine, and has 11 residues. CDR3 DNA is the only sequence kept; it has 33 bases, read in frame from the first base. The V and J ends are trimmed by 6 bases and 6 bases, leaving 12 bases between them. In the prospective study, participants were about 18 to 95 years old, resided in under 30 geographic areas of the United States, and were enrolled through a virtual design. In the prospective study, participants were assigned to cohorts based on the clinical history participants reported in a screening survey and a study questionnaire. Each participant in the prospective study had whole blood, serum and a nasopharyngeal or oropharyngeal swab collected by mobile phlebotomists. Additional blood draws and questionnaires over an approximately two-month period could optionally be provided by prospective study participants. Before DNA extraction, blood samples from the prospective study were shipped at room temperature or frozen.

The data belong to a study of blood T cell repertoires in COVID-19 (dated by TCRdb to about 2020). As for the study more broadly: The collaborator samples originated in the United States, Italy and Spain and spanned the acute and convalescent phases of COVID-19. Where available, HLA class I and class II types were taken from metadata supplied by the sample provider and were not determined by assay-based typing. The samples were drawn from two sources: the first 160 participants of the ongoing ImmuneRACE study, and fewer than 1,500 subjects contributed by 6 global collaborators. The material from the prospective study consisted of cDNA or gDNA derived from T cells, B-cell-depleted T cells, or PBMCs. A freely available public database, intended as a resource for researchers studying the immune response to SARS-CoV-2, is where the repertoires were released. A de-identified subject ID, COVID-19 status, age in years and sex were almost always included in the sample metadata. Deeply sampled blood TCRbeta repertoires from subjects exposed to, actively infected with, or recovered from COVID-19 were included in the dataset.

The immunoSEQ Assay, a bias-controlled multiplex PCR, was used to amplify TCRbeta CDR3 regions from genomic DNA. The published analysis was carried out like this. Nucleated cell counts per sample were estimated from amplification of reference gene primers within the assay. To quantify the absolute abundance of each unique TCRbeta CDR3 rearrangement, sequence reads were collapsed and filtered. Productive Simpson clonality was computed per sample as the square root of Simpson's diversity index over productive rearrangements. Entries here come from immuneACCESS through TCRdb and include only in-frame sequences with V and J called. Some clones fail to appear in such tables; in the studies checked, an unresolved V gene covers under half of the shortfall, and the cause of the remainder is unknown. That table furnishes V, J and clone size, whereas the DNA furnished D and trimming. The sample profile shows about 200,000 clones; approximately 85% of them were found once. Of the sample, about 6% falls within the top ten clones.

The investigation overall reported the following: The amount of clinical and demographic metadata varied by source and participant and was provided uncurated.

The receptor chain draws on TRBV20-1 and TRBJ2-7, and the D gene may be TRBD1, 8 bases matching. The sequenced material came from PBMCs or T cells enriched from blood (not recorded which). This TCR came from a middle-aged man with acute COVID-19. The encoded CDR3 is CSAYRGGEQYF. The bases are TGCAGTGCCTACAGGGGGGGCGAGCAGTACTTC.